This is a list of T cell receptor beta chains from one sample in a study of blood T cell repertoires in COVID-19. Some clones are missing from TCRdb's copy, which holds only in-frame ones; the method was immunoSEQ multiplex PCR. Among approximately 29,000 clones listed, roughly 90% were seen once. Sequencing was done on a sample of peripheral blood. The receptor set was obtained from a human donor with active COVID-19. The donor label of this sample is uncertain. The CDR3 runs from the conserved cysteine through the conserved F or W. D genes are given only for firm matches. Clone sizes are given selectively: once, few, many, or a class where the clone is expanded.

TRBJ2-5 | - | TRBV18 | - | TGTGCCAGCTCACCAGGACTAAGAGAGACCCAGTACTTC | CASSPGLRETQYF
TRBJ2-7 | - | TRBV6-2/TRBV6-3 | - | TGTGCCAGCAGTTACTCGACCACAGGTATCCGTCAGCAGTACTTC | CASSYSTTGIRQQYF
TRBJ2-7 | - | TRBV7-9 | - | TGTGCCAGCAGCTTATTCTTGGGGAGTTCCTACGAGCAGTACTTC | CASSLFLGSSYEQYF
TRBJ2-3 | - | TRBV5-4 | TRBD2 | TGTGCCAGCAGCTTCAGTAGCGGGTACATTGATACGCAGTATTTT | CASSFSSGYIDTQYF
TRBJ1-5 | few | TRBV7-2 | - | TGTGCCAGCAGCTCAGGACAGTTCAATCAGCCCCAGCATTTT | CASSSGQFNQPQHF
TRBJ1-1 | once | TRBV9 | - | TGTGCCAGCAGCGTGTACCGACAGTCTGAAGCTTTCTTT | CASSVYRQSEAFF
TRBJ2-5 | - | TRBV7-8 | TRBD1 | TGTGCCAGCAGCTTGACAGGGGGGAGGGAGACCCAGTACTTC | CASSLTGGRETQYF
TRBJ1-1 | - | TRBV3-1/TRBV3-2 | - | TGTGCCAGCAGCCAAGTAAGAGGGCGAGGAGCTTTCTTT | CASSQVRGRGAFF
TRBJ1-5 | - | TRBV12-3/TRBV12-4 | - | TGTGCCAGCACCCCGGGGGGTGGGCCCCAGCATTTT | CASTPGGGPQHF
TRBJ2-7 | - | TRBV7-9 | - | TGTGCCAGCAGCCCGACAGATCGGACCTCGACGTCCTACGAGCAGTACTTC | CASSPTDRTSTSYEQYF
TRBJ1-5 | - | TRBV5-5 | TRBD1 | TGTGCCAGCAGCTCCACGACAGGGTTGGGGCAGCCCCAGCATTTT | CASSSTTGLGQPQHF
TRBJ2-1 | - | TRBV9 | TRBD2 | TGTGCCAGCAGCGTAGGCCTAGCGGCCTACAATGAGCAGTTCTTC | CASSVGLAAYNEQFF
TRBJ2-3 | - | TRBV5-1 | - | TGCGCCAGCAGCTTGGGACATACCACAGATACGCAGTATTTT | CASSLGHTTDTQYF
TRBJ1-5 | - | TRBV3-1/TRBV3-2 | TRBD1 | TGTGCCAGCAGCCAAGGTCCAGGGGGTGGCAATCAGCCCCAGCATTTT | CASSQGPGGGNQPQHF
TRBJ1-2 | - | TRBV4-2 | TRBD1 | TGTGCCAGCAGCCAAGATTGGGGACAGGGCAACTATGGCTACACCTTC | CASSQDWGQGNYGYTF
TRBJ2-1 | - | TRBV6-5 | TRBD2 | TGTGCCAGCAAACGAGCGGGGGGGGATGAGCAGTTCTTC | CASKRAGGDEQFF
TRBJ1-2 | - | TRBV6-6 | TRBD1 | TGTGCCAGCAGTTACTCGGGACAGGGCTATGGCTACACCTTC | CASSYSGQGYGYTF
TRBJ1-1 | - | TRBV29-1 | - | TGCAGCGTTGTAAGCCTCAGGGGAGAGAGCTTAGCTTTCTTT | CSVVSLRGESLAFF
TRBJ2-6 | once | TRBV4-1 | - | TGCGCCAGCAGCCAAGATCGGACAGTCTACAACGTCCTGACTTTC | CASSQDRTVYNVLTF
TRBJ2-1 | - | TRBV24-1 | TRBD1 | TGTGCCATCCGAACCCCGGGACAGGCATACAATGAGCAGTTCTTC | CAIRTPGQAYNEQFF
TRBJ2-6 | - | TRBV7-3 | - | TGTGCCAGCAGCCCCCACGGGGTCGGGGCCAACGTCCTGACTTTC | CASSPHGVGANVLTF
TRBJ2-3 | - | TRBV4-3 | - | TGCGCCAGCAGCCAAGCCCTGGGCTCTGGGGATACGCAGTATTTT | CASSQALGSGDTQYF
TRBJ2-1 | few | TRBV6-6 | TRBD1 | TGTGCCAGCAGTTACCCTAGACAGGGCGGCGGCAATGAGCAGTTCTTC | CASSYPRQGGGNEQFF
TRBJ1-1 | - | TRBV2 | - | TGTGCCAGCAGTGACATCAGTCAGGGCACTGAAGCTTTCTTT | CASSDISQGTEAFF
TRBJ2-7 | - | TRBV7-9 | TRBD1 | TGTGCCACCGCGGACAGGGTAACCTCCTACGAGCAGTACTTC | CATADRVTSYEQYF